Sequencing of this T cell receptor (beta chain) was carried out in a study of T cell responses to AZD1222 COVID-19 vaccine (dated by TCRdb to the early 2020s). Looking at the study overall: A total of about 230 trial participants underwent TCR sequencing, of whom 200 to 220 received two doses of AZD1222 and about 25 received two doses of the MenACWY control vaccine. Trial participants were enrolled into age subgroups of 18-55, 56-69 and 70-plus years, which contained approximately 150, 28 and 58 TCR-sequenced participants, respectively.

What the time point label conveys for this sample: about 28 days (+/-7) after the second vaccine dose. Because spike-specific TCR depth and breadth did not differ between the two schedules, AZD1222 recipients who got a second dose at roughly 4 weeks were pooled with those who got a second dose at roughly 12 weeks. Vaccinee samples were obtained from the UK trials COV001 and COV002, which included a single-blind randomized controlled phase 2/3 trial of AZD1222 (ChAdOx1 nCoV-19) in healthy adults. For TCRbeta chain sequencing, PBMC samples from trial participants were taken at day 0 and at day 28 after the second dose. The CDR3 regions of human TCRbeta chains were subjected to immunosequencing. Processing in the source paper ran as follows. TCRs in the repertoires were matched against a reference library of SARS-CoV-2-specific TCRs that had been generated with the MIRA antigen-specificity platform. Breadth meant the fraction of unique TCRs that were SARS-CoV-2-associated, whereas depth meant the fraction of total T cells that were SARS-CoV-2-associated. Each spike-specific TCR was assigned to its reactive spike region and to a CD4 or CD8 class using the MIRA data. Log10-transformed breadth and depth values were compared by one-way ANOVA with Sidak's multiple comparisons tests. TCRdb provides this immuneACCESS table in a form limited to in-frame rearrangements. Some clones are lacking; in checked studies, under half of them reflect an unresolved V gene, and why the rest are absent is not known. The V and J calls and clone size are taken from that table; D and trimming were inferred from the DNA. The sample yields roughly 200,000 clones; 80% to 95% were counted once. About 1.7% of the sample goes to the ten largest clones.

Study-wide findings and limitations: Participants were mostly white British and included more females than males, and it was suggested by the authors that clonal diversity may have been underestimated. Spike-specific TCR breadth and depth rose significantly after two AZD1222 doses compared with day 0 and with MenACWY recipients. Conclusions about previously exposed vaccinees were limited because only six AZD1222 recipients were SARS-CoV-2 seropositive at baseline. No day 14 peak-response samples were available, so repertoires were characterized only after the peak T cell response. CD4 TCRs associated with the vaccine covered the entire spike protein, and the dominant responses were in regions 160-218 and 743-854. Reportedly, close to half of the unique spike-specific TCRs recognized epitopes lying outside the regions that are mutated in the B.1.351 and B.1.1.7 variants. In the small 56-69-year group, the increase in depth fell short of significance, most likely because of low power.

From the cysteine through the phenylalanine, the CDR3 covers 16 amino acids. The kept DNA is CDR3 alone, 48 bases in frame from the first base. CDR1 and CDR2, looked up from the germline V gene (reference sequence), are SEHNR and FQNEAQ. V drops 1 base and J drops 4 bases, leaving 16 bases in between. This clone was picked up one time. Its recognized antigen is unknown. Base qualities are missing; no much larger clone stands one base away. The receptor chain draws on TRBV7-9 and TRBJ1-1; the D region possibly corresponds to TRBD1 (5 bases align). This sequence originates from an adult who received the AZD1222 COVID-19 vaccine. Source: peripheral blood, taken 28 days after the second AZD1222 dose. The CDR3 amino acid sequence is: CASSLVPAAQGTEAFF. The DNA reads TGTGCCAGCAGCTTAGTACCGGCCGCCCAGGGCACTGAAGCTTTCTTT.